These T cell receptor beta chains were read from a single sample in a study of T cell responses to AZD1222 COVID-19 vaccine. Sequencing was performed with immunoSEQ multiplex PCR; in TCRdb, only in-frame clones are kept and a portion is missing. The table records about 130,000 clones, approximately 92% of them present only once. Sequenced here: peripheral blood, sampled 28 days after the second AZD1222 dose. The receptors stem from an adult who received the AZD1222 COVID-19 vaccine. The CDR3 runs from the conserved cysteine through the conserved F or W. A D gene is named only where the DNA matches it firmly. Expanded clones get a size class; other rows say once, few or many, or leave the size out.

TGCGCCAGCAGCTTGGGCCCTGGACAGGGCCGTGGCTACACCTTC | CASSLGPGQGRGYTF | TRBJ1-2 | 15 | TRBV5-1 | NA | TRBD1
TGTGCCAGCAGCGTGTATGGCTACACCTTC | CASSVYGYTF | TRBJ1-2 | 10 | TRBV12-3/TRBV12-4 | NA | NA
TGTGCCATCAGTGAGGGAGGGGCCTTAAGCTCCTACGAGCAGTACTTC | CAISEGGALSSYEQYF | TRBJ2-7 | 16 | TRBV10-3 | NA | NA
TGTGCCAGCTCACCAGGGGACAGGGGGAATCAGCCCCAGCATTTT | CASSPGDRGNQPQHF | TRBJ1-5 | 15 | TRBV18 | NA | TRBD1
TGTGCCTGGAGTGACTCCTACGAGCAGTACTTC | CAWSDSYEQYF | TRBJ2-7 | 11 | TRBV30 | NA | NA
TGTGCCAGCAGTTTTCGAGATACCGGGGAGCTGTTTTTT | CASSFRDTGELFF | TRBJ2-2 | 13 | TRBV12-3/TRBV12-4 | NA | NA
TGTGCCAGCAGCTTCCTTGGACAGCCCCCCCTGGGCACTGAAGCTTTCTTT | CASSFLGQPPLGTEAFF | TRBJ1-1 | 17 | TRBV5-4 | large | NA
TGTGCCAGCAGCTTGCTGAGATCCACCGCCGAGCAGTACTTC | CASSLLRSTAEQYF | TRBJ2-7 | 14 | TRBV5-5 | few | NA
TGTGCCAGTACGGGCAGCCCCTTAAGGGGGCCCCAGCATTTT | CASTGSPLRGPQHF | TRBJ1-5 | 14 | TRBV19 | once | NA
TGTGCCAGTAGTAACTACAATGAGCAGTTCTTC | CASSNYNEQFF | TRBJ2-1 | 11 | TRBV19 | NA | NA
TGTGCCAGCAGCCAAGAGGCTGCAGCCGTCTACGAGCAGTACTTC | CASSQEAAAVYEQYF | TRBJ2-7 | 15 | TRBV3-1/TRBV3-2 | NA | NA
TGTGCCAGCAGCCCGTACGGGGAACGAGACTCTGGGGCCAACGTCCTGACTTTC | CASSPYGERDSGANVLTF | TRBJ2-6 | 18 | TRBV5-4 | NA | NA